This section outlines one TCR beta chain sequence together with its context. No antigen is known for it. This entry comes from a study of cytomegalovirus exposure and HLA in healthy donors. The germline gives CDR1 SGHRS, CDR2 YFSETQ. This CDR3 is built from 16 residues. The trim removed 0 bases at V and 3 bases at J, leaving 7 bases unmatched. Amplification used 60 Vbeta primers and 13 Jbeta primers. Clones were read by immunoSEQ multiplex PCR, and TCRdb kept only the in-frame ones, dropping some. The sample consists of more than 95,000 clones, under 85% of them appearing once. Whole-study findings and limits: Cytomegalovirus-associated status was assigned to 164 TCR beta chains. A few chains tied to CMV proved CMV antigen-specific in vitro.

The genes are TRBV5-1 and TRBJ2-3, with 7 bases identical to TRBD1. The sample comprised PBMCs. This TCR came from a woman aged 70 to 79 in good health and CMV-seropositive. The CDR3 reads CASSLVGRGKTDTQYF. CDR3 nucleotide sequence: TGCGCCAGCAGCTTGGTGGGCAGGGGGAAAACAGATACGCAGTATTTT.